The T cell receptor beta chain under discussion was sequenced for a study of T cells in Graves' hyperthyroidism and ophthalmopathy (dated by TCRdb to about 2019). About the investigation overall: Peripheral blood was sampled at the time of initial diagnosis, prior to any treatment. Thyroid tissue and blood T-cell repertoires from about six Graves' hyperthyroidism patients were also compared in the study. TCR Vbeta CDR3 sequencing of approximately 140 peripheral blood samples (43 ophthalmopathy, roughly 72 hyperthyroidism and 17 progressor patients) is reported in the paper. The roughly 90 discovery patients were divided at random into training and test sets in a 7:3 ratio. An independent validation cohort of 18 to 20 hyperthyroidism patients and over 15 patients who later progressed to ophthalmopathy tested prospective prediction of ophthalmopathy. To identify distinguishing TCR V-J signatures, a discovery cohort of about a hundred patients was used, comprising 40 to 45 with Graves' ophthalmopathy and 55 to 65 with stable Graves' hyperthyroidism. After sampling, hyperthyroidism patients received methimazole starting at 30 mg daily, and ophthalmopathy patients received high-dose intravenous methylprednisolone.

The research as a whole found: A model built on a 13 V-J signature distinguished ophthalmopathy from stable hyperthyroidism, reaching 87.88% sensitivity and under 84% specificity in cross-validation and 80%/75% in testing. No statistical method was used to fix the sample size in advance, and group allocation was not hidden from the investigators. Most expanded thyroid clonotypes (frequency above 0.001) were also detected in blood, a finding suggesting that blood repertoires may reflect thyroid immune responses. In validation, progression to ophthalmopathy was predicted by the model with about 70% sensitivity and roughly 76% specificity, a median of around 6.5 months before onset.

The TCR beta CDR3 regions were amplified from RNA transcripts. A first-round RT-PCR of the TCR CDR3 used the HTBI primer set with the Qiagen OneStep RT-PCR kit. Libraries were constructed in a second round of multiplex PCR, after which size selection and purification were carried out. Sequencing of the libraries was done on an Illumina HiSeq2000 using paired-end 100 bp reads. From the authors' description of their analysis: SOAPnuke was used to process the raw data, with reads discarded if the reads contained adapters or uncalled bases, had a mean Phred below 15, or lacked an exact constant-primer or identifier match. High-quality paired reads were merged using COPE v1.2.5, and each unique nucleotide sequence was defined as a clonotype. Clonotypes were aligned to IMGT TRBV, TRBD and TRBJ reference segments using MiTCR v1.1. Analysis was restricted to V-J combinations with a frequency above 0.0001, which covered roughly 99% of repertoires. The TCS score was defined as the ratio of F50 (clonal expansion) to E x V (chaos), calculated using BLOSUM62-based TCRdist between CDR3 peptides within each V-J. Welch's t-statistics and random forest reduced fewer than 600 V-J features to some 14, which were used in a naive Bayes classifier (R e1071). Using fastp at Q25 and MiXCR, TCRdb reprocessed the public reads and kept productive beta chains. Duplicate CDR3 protein sequences are folded into a single record with the most common DNA and genes. These V and J calls originate from TCRdb's pipeline instead of the authors' own analysis. The sample table records about 380,000 distinct CDR3 sequences; around 18% of these occur just once. The top ten hold over 35% of the sample.

In the ophthalmopathy patients, disease was moderately to severely active, with a Clinical Activity Score of 3 or more, a NOSPECS grade of 4 or more, and a duration of less than 3 months. Exclusion was applied to patients with uncontrolled infections, other autoimmune diseases, pregnancy or lactation. Diagnoses were based on clinical symptoms, serum thyroxine and TRAb, thyroid ultrasound and orbital computed tomography. PBMCs were isolated from more than 8 ml of fresh peripheral blood by Ficoll-Paque density gradient centrifugation. Trizol reagent was used to extract total RNA, and RNA quality was then checked on an Agilent 2100 Bioanalyzer. This clonotype was seen ten or more times. This receptor's antigen is unknown. Base qualities are not provided; no much larger clone lies one nucleotide away. The sample taken for sequencing was blood. The sequence was collected from a man between 18 and 35 years old with Graves' ophthalmopathy.

The DNA sequence is TGTGCCAGCAGTTACTCGGGAGTCACAGATACGCAGTATTTT. This translates into CASSYSGVTDTQYF. The V gene is TRBV6-2 or TRBV6-3 and the J gene is TRBJ2-3, with TRBD2 perhaps the D gene, on 5 matching bases. Looking up the germline V gene yields CDR1 MNHEY and CDR2 SVGEGT. The CDR3 covers 14 residues, taking in both the cysteine and the phenylalanine. Here the CDR3 DNA is all that survives: 42 bases in frame from base 1. V drops 0 bases and J drops 2 bases, leaving 6 bases in between.